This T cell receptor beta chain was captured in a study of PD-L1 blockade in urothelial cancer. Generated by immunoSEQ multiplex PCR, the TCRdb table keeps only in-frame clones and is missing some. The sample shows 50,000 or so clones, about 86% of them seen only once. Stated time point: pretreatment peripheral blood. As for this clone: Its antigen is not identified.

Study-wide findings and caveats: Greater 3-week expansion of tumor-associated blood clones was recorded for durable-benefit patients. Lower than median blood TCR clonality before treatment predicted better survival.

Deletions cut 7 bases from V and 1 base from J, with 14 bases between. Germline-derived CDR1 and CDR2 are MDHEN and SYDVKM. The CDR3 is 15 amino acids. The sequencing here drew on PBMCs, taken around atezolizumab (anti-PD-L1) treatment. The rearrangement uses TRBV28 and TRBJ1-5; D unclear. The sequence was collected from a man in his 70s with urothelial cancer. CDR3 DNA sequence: TGTGCCAGCATCGCGGCCGGTGCGAGCAATCAGCCCCAGCATTTT. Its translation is CASIAAGASNQPQHF.